The 20 T cell receptor beta chains in this list originate from one sample, sequenced in a study of cytomegalovirus exposure and HLA in healthy donors. The assay was immunoSEQ multiplex PCR, and TCRdb's table has in-frame clones only and misses some. The data show around 400,000 clones, 86% seen once. The sample was PBMCs. These receptors were collected from a woman younger than 35 in good health and CMV-seronegative.

The rearrangement joins TRBV7-8 to TRBJ2-1; possible D gene TRBD1, 5 bases. Trimming removed 1 base at V and 6 bases at J, with 16 bases between. This CDR3 spans 16 amino acids. In germline, CDR1 is SGHVS, CDR2 FQNEAQ. CDR3 residues: CASSLERPGPGNEQFF. In DNA form, the CDR3 reads TGTGCCAGCAGCTTAGAGCGTCCAGGGCCGGGCAATGAGCAGTTCTTC.

The rearrangement uses TRBV30 and TRBJ2-7; TRBD2 agrees at 7 bases. Per the germline V gene, CDR1 is GTSNPN and CDR2 is SVGIG (reference sequence). The J segment lost 7 bases and the V segment lost 6 bases, leaving 15 bases of the junction unmatched. The CDR3 has 14 residues. DNA for the CDR3: TGTGCCTGCCATTTAATTTCCGCGGGGGTTGAGCAGTACTTC. Translated, it gives CACHLISAGVEQYF.

The CDR3 here is CASSPGDLAGQAYEQYF. The CDR3 nucleotides read TGCGCCAGCAGCCCGGGAGACCTAGCGGGACAAGCCTACGAGCAGTACTTC. The genes are TRBV5-1 and TRBJ2-7, with 9 bases aligning to TRBD2. The V segment lost 4 bases and the J segment 2 bases; nucleotides outside the gene matches: 13. Germline CDR1 SGHRS, CDR2 YFSETQ. The CDR3 is 17 residues long.

Written as DNA, the CDR3 is TGTGCCAGCAGTTTTCCCGGACTAGCGGGGGATCCCCCACGCACAGATACGCAGTATTTT. Its translation: CASSFPGLAGDPPRTDTQYF. The rearrangement links TRBV28 to TRBJ2-3; TRBD2 matches 13 bases. The CDR3 is 20 amino acids. In germline, CDR1 is MDHEN, CDR2 SYDVKM. The ends lost 3 bases at V and 1 base at J; junction bases unmatched: 13.

Only one count was recorded for this clone. The rearrangement uses TRBV19 and TRBJ2-1; the D gene is possibly TRBD2 (7 bases). From germline, CDR1 is LNHDA and CDR2 SQIVND (reference sequence). V was clipped by 4 bases and J by 0 bases, with 13 bases between them. CDR3 length equals 16 residues. The CDR3 bases are TGTGCCAGTAGTAAGGTAGGGGGGGTCTCCTACAATGAGCAGTTCTTC. Encoded protein: CASSKVGGVSYNEQFF. The whole variable domain, remainder taken from reference TRBV19 and TRBJ2-1, is DGGITQSPKYLFRKEGQNVTLSCEQNLNHDAMYWYRQDPGQGLRLIYYSQIVNDFQKGDIAEGYSVSREKKESFPLTVTSAQKNPTAFYLCASSKVGGVSYNEQFFGPGTRLTVL.

CDR3 sequence (DNA): TGTGCCAGCAGCTTATTCCAGGGAACAGATACGCAGTATTTT. Translating it yields CASSLFQGTDTQYF. J is TRBJ2-3 and V is TRBV11-2; D perhaps matches TRBD1 (5 bases). V lost 2 bases and J lost 3, with 9 bases in between. This CDR3 comprises 14 residues. Germline loops: CDR1 SGHAT, CDR2 FQNNGV.

V usage is TRBV6-1 and J usage is TRBJ1-5; D remains ambiguous. Trimming took off 3 bases at V and 6 bases at J, with 12 bases between the two ends. The CDR3 is made up of 14 amino acids. Germline CDR1 reads MNHNS; CDR2 reads SASEGT. The CDR3 region is CASSDGVLRQPQHF. CDR3 DNA: TGTGCCAGCAGTGATGGAGTTCTCCGTCAGCCCCAGCATTTT.

This rearrangement joins TRBV7-7 to TRBJ2-2; D gene uncertain. Trimming removed 2 bases at V and 1 base at J, with 5 bases between. Germline CDR1 SSHAT, CDR2 FNYEAQ (reference sequence). This CDR3 has 14 residues. The CDR3 here is CASSLIRNTGELFF. The DNA of the CDR3 is TGTGCCAGCAGCTTAATTAGGAACACCGGGGAGCTGTTTTTT.

The chain carries TRBV7-3 and TRBJ1-3; a weak D match, TRBD1 (5 bases). Germline V gene sequence: CDR1 SGHTA, CDR2 FQGTGA. This CDR3 is built from 14 residues. V was pared by 5 bases and J by 1 base, with 9 bases between. In nucleotides, the CDR3 is TGTGCCAGCAGCCTCGGGGGGTCTGGAAACACCATATATTTT. This gives the protein CASSLGGSGNTIYF. The variable domain in full, with the rest retrieved from reference TRBV7-3 and TRBJ1-3, is GAGVSQTPSNKVTEKGKYVELRCDPISGHTALYWYRQSLGQGPEFLIYFQGTGAADDSGLPNDRFFAVRPEGSVSTLKIQRTERGDSAVYLCASSLGGSGNTIYFGEGSWLTVV.

The rearrangement uses TRBV7-2 and TRBJ2-7; 10 bases line up with TRBD2. The CDR3 runs to 15 residues. Germline trimming cut 4 bases from V and 3 bases from J; bases unmatched to any gene: 6. Germline CDR1 SGHTA, CDR2 FQGNSA. CDR3 DNA: TGTGCCAGCAGCTCGGGACTAGCGTTTCGCTACGAGCAGTACTTC. Protein: CASSSGLAFRYEQYF.

V and J are TRBV28 and TRBJ2-7; 9 nucleotides match TRBD1. The germline V gene has CDR1 MDHEN and CDR2 SYDVKM. The CDR3 is made up of 15 amino acids. J was trimmed by 3 bases and V by 6 bases; bases with no gene match: 9. CDR3 bases: TGTGCCAGCAGCTCAACCGGGACAGGGAGCTACGAGCAGTACTTC. The encoded protein is CASSSTGTGSYEQYF.

V usage is TRBV9 and J usage is TRBJ1-3, with D possibly matching TRBD1 (6 bases). The CDR3 runs 13 residues. The V gene lost 5 bases and the J gene lost 3 bases, with 9 bases spanning the gap. Germline V CDR1 and CDR2: SGDLS, YYNGEE. The CDR3: CASSEDSGNTIYF. CDR3 bases: TGTGCCAGCAGTGAGGACAGTGGAAACACCATATATTTT.

J is TRBJ2-7 and V is TRBV18; D may be TRBD1 (6 bases). CDR3 size: 14 residues. Germline CDR1 and CDR2: KGHSH and LQKENI. Trimming took off 8 bases at V and 3 bases at J, with 17 bases between the two ends. CDR3 bases: TGTGCCAGCCGACCGGGACAAAATAACTACGAGCAGTACTTC. It is translated as CASRPGQNNYEQYF.

Worth noting for this clone: The junction departs from the called germline gene at one end, perhaps through a read error. The genes are TRBV6-4 and TRBJ2-7; TRBD2 matches at 11 bases. Germline loops: CDR1 MRHNA, CDR2 SNTAGT. The CDR3 loop spans 15 amino acids. The CDR3 loop reads CASSQGTSGSSEQYF. The CDR3 DNA sequence: TGTGCCAGCAGTCAGGGGACTAGCGGTTCCTCCGAGCAGTACTTC.

The CDR3 sequence is CASGGPGGSASEPTYEQYF. In nucleotides, the CDR3 is TGTGCCAGCGGTGGACCTGGTGGGTCGGCTAGCGAGCCAACCTACGAGCAGTACTTC. The V gene is TRBV2, the J gene TRBJ2-7; possibly TRBD2 for D (6 bases). CDR3 size: 19 residues. The germline V gene encodes CDR1 SNHLY and CDR2 FYNNEI. Trimming shortened V by 8 bases and J by 2 bases, and 31 bases separated the two germline ends.

The genes are TRBV5-4 and TRBJ2-6; TRBD1 might be the D (5 bases). This CDR3 contains 15 residues. Germline V gene sequence: CDR1 SGHNT, CDR2 YYREEE (reference sequence). Deletions cut 3 bases from V and 0 bases from J, with 7 bases between. The DNA of the CDR3 is TGTGCCAGCAGCTCTAGGGGCTCTGGGGCCAACGTCCTGACTTTC. Protein sequence: CASSSRGSGANVLTF.

The chain employs TRBV27 and TRBJ1-2; D is possibly TRBD1 (6 bases). Germline V gene sequence: CDR1 MNHEY, CDR2 SMNVEV (reference sequence). The V end was cut by 2 bases, the J end by 5 bases, with 15 bases between. The CDR3 totals 15 residues. The DNA for the CDR3 is TGTGCCAGCAGTTTAAAACCAGGGGTTGAGTATGGCTACACCTTC. It codes for CASSLKPGVEYGYTF.

The CDR3 sequence: CASSLRGNQPQHF. The CDR3 region has the DNA TGTGCCAGCAGCTTACGGGGCAATCAGCCCCAGCATTTT. The gene calls are TRBV7-8 and TRBJ1-5, with D unresolved. The CDR3 extends over 13 amino acids. Per the germline V gene, CDR1 is SGHVS and CDR2 is FQNEAQ. Trimming took off 2 bases at V and 2 bases at J, with 4 bases between the two ends.

The gene calls are TRBV25-1 and TRBJ2-5; tentative D call: TRBD2 (5 bases). The ends were cut back, 6 bases at V and 5 bases at J, with 13 bases in the middle. The CDR3 sequence is 13 residues long. Germline V CDR1 and CDR2: MGHDK, SYGVNS. This CDR3 reads CASRTGWRETQYF. The DNA of the CDR3 is TGTGCCAGCAGGACGGGGTGGAGGGAGACCCAGTACTTC. Filled out from reference TRBV25-1 and TRBJ2-5, the complete variable domain reads EADIYQTPRYLVIGTGKKITLECSQTMGHDKMYWYQQDPGMELHLIHYSYGVNSTEKGDLSSESTVSRIRTEHFPLTLESARPSHTSQYLCASRTGWRETQYFGPGTRLLVL.

CDR3 in DNA: TGTGCCAGAAGCTTGGCCGCGCGGAGCCTAACAGATACGCAGTATTTT. It translates to CARSLAARSLTDTQYF. The chain is built from TRBV5-3 and TRBJ2-3; D is uncertain. Being an ORF, TRBV5-3 has a function that is uncertain. V gave up 0 bases and J gave up 3 bases, with 14 bases separating them. CDR3 length equals 16 residues.